The source of this TCR beta chain is a study of regulatory T cells in long-lasting Graves disease. Points from the study as a whole: Relative to new patients (roughly 900), persistent patients exhibited greater sharing of public clonotypes (approximately 2,800). With a small sample size, accuracy may have been reduced. Persistent disease exhibited a predilection for TRBV28, TRBJ1-2 and TRBJ2-5.

According to the study, TCR beta libraries were built with iRepertoire HTBI primers and CDR3-region Arm-PCR. TCRdb reprocessed the multiplex PCR reads with MiXCR, giving one entry per CDR3 protein. The repertoire holds hundreds of thousands of distinct CDR3 sequences, with around 21% as singletons. Time point denoted: persistent/refractory GD, antithyroid drugs over 5 years with positive TRAb. The TCR library was prepared using RNA isolated from PBMCs. V dropped 4 bases and J dropped 6 bases, with 10 bases sitting between them. The CDR3 consists of 13 residues. Germline V gene data show CDR1 as MNHEY and CDR2 as SVGEGT. This clonotype was detected a few times. No antigen is known for it.

The sequences come from peripheral blood mononuclear cells (PBMCs), collected when the disease was refractory, from a patient treated with antithyroid drugs. The V gene is TRBV6-2 or TRBV6-3, the J gene TRBJ2-1; D remains unclear. This receptor was obtained from a female donor with Graves disease. For the CDR3, the DNA is TGTGCCAGCAGTTGGGCGTTGGGCAATGAGCAGTTCTTC. This sequence encodes CASSWALGNEQFF.